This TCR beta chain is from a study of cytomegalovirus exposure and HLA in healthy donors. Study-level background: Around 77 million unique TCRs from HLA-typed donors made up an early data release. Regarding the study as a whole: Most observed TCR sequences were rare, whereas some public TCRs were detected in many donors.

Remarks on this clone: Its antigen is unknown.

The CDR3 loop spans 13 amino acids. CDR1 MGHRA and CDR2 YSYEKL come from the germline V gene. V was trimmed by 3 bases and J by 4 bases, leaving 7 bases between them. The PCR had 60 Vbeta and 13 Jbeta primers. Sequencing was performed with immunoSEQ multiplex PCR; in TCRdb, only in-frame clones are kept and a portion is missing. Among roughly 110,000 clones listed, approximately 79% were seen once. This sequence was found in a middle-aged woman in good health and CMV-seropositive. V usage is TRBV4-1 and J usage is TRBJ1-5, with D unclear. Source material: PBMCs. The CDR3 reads CASSHQLNQPQHF. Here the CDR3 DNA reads TGCGCCAGCAGCCACCAACTAAATCAGCCCCAGCATTTT.